The rows below give T cell receptor beta chains drawn from one sample of a study of PD-1 blockade in mismatch repair-deficient tumors. Using immunoSEQ multiplex PCR, the repertoire was profiled, and TCRdb retains in-frame clones only, with some absent. In the table there are 40,000 to 60,000 clones, approximately 81% of which are singletons. The sample was peripheral blood, taken approximately 20 weeks after starting pembrolizumab. These receptors all stem from an adult with mismatch repair-deficient cancer. CDR3s include the opening cysteine and the closing phenylalanine or tryptophan. A D gene is named only where the DNA matches it firmly. Not all rows give a size; the values are once, few, many and, for expanded clones, a class.

clone size	V gene	D gene	J gene	CDR3 protein	CDR3 DNA
once	TRBV6-1	TRBD2	TRBJ2-1	CATGTSGSNEQFF	TGTGCCACAGGGACTAGCGGGAGCAATGAGCAGTTCTTC
.	TRBV9	.	TRBJ1-2	CASTITGQGQGYTF	TGTGCCAGCACCATTACGGGTCAGGGCCAGGGCTACACCTTC
.	TRBV30	.	TRBJ1-3	CAWSRPGGNTIYF	TGTGCCTGGAGTCGACCAGGCGGAAACACCATATATTTT
few	TRBV5-6	TRBD2	TRBJ2-5	CASSSWTSGSQETQYF	TGTGCCAGCAGCTCATGGACTAGCGGGAGCCAAGAGACCCAGTACTTC
.	TRBV5-8	TRBD1	TRBJ1-2	CASSLVAGGNYGYTF	TGTGCCAGCAGCTTGGTGGCAGGGGGTAACTATGGCTACACCTTC
.	TRBV7-2	TRBD2	TRBJ2-7	CASSPTGLAAYEQYF	TGTGCCAGCAGCCCAACCGGCCTAGCGGCCTACGAGCAGTACTTC
.	TRBV19	.	TRBJ2-7	CASSIRQGFYEQYF	TGTGCCAGTAGTATTAGGCAGGGGTTCTACGAGCAGTACTTC
.	TRBV7-2	.	TRBJ1-1	CASSRTGNTEAFF	TGTGCCAGCAGCCGTACAGGGAACACTGAAGCTTTCTTT
.	TRBV5-1	.	TRBJ2-1	CASSLDETGTQYNEQFF	TGCGCCAGCAGCTTGGATGAAACCGGGACTCAATACAATGAGCAGTTCTTC
.	TRBV19	TRBD2	TRBJ2-7	CASSIDRGGWSYEQYF	TGTGCCAGTAGTATAGATCGCGGGGGATGGAGCTACGAGCAGTACTTC
.	TRBV6-5	.	TRBJ2-7	CASSYSSATASYEQYF	TGTGCCAGCAGTTACTCGTCGGCGACAGCCTCCTACGAGCAGTACTTC
.	TRBV5-6	TRBD1	TRBJ1-5	CASSFTVTGASNQPQHF	TGTGCCAGCAGCTTTACCGTAACAGGGGCCAGCAATCAGCCCCAGCATTTT
.	TRBV6-6	.	TRBJ2-6	CASTRDSLSGANVLTF	TGTGCCAGCACTCGAGACAGCCTCTCTGGGGCCAACGTCCTGACTTTC
.	TRBV19	.	TRBJ1-2	CASSLGFNYGYTF	TGTGCCAGTAGCCTGGGGTTTAACTATGGCTACACCTTC
.	TRBV10-1	.	TRBJ2-4	CASSESGGGSKNIQYF	TGCGCCAGCAGTGAGTCGGGAGGGGGCTCCAAAAACATTCAGTACTTC
.	TRBV6-9	.	TRBJ2-7	CATAGSYEQYF	TGTGCCACCGCAGGGTCCTACGAGCAGTACTTC
.	TRBV29-1	TRBD1	TRBJ1-2	CSVEGLGGGAGGYTF	TGCAGCGTTGAAGGGCTCGGAGGGGGCGCTGGGGGCTACACCTTC
.	TRBV5-5	.	TRBJ2-7	CASSPPGDRRRYEQYF	TGTGCCAGCAGCCCCCCGGGGGACCGCCGTCGGTACGAGCAGTACTTC
.	TRBV21-1	.	TRBJ2-7	CASLTGGKYEQYF	TGTGCCAGCCTAACAGGGGGCAAATACGAGCAGTACTTC
.	TRBV18	.	TRBJ1-5	CASSQGLSNQPQHF	TGTGCCAGCTCACAGGGCCTCAGCAATCAGCCCCAGCATTTT
medium-sized	TRBV19	TRBD2	TRBJ2-7	CASSPRRGVGSEQYF	TGTGCCAGTAGTCCTCGACGGGGGGTGGGGTCGGAGCAGTACTTC
.	TRBV30	.	TRBJ2-5	CAWSASLGPGETQYF	TGTGCCTGGAGTGCGTCTTTGGGACCGGGGGAGACCCAGTACTTC
few	TRBV20-1	.	TRBJ1-2	CSARGDRANTF	TGCAGTGCTAGAGGGGACCGCGCTAACACCTTC
.	TRBV11-2	.	TRBJ2-1	CASSHVGGRYNEQFF	TGTGCCAGCAGCCACGTGGGGGGTAGGTACAATGAGCAGTTCTTC
.	TRBV19	.	TRBJ1-5	CASSISTLGTNQPQHF	TGTGCCAGTAGTATTTCGACACTGGGGACCAATCAGCCCCAGCATTTT
.	TRBV5-4	TRBD1	TRBJ2-1	CASSRTGGEYNEQFF	TGTGCCAGCAGCCGGACAGGGGGAGAGTACAATGAGCAGTTCTTC
.	TRBV7-9	TRBD1	TRBJ2-5	CASSSQTGETQYF	TGTGCCAGCAGCTCTCAGACAGGGGAGACCCAGTACTTC
.	TRBV12-5	TRBD1	TRBJ1-1	CASGPRGTVNTEAFF	TGTGCTAGTGGTCCGCGCGGGACAGTGAACACTGAAGCTTTCTTT
.	TRBV19	.	TRBJ2-1	CASSIGGVGREQFF	TGTGCCAGTAGTATCGGAGGGGTAGGGCGTGAGCAGTTCTTC
.	TRBV7-3	.	TRBJ2-7	CASSSSYYEQYF	TGTGCCAGCAGCTCTTCATACTACGAGCAGTACTTC
.	TRBV10-3	TRBD1	TRBJ2-7	CAISQGAGEQYF	TGTGCCATCAGTCAGGGGGCCGGCGAGCAGTACTTC
.	TRBV2	TRBD1	TRBJ2-7	CASRQGASYEQYF	TGTGCCAGCAGGCAGGGGGCTTCCTACGAGCAGTACTTC
.	TRBV13	TRBD2	TRBJ2-1	CASSLLAGGVSYNEQFF	TGTGCCAGCAGCTTGCTAGCGGGAGGAGTCTCCTACAATGAGCAGTTCTTC
once	TRBV7-8	.	TRBJ1-1	CASSLGVRGRTEAFF	TGTGCCAGCAGCTTAGGGGTCAGGGGACGCACTGAAGCTTTCTTT
few	TRBV11-3	.	TRBJ2-3	CASSLGGTPIDTQYF	TGTGCCAGCAGCTTAGGTGGGACGCCGATAGATACGCAGTATTTT
.	TRBV28	.	TRBJ2-7	CASSTPGLPPDEQYF	TGTGCCAGCAGTACGCCGGGACTTCCCCCGGACGAGCAGTACTTC
.	TRBV13	.	TRBJ2-1	CASSLGRSNYNEQFF	TGTGCCAGCAGCTTAGGGAGGTCTAACTACAATGAGCAGTTCTTC
.	TRBV6-1	TRBD1	TRBJ1-5	CASSREDRLDQPQHF	TGTGCCAGCAGCCGGGAGGACAGGCTCGATCAGCCCCAGCATTTT
.	TRBV29-1	TRBD2	TRBJ2-1	CSVAGAGGAFGEQFF	TGCAGCGTTGCGGGGGCGGGGGGCGCGTTCGGAGAGCAGTTCTTC
.	TRBV6-1	.	TRBJ1-1	CASSGQLNTEAFF	TGTGCCAGCAGTGGACAGCTGAACACTGAAGCTTTCTTT
once	TRBV9	TRBD2	TRBJ2-5	CASSVGTGGAETQYF	TGTGCCAGCAGCGTAGGAACGGGAGGTGCAGAGACCCAGTACTTC
.	TRBV4-1	.	TRBJ2-6	CASRPVSGANVLTF	TGCGCCAGCAGGCCGGTTTCTGGGGCCAACGTCCTGACTTTC
once	TRBV19	.	TRBJ1-2	CASSMGMWVGYGYTF	TGTGCCAGTAGTATGGGGATGTGGGTTGGCTATGGCTACACCTTC
.	TRBV27	TRBD1	TRBJ2-6	CASSRSTGGTGANVLTF	TGTGCCAGCAGTAGATCGACAGGGGGCACTGGGGCCAACGTCCTGACTTTC
.	TRBV6-6	.	TRBJ1-1	CASTHKGLRSTEAFF	TGTGCCAGCACCCATAAGGGGCTGCGAAGCACTGAAGCTTTCTTT
.	TRBV7-3	TRBD2	TRBJ2-1	CASSLTDGFSGAYNEQFF	TGTGCCAGCAGCTTAACGGACGGGTTTAGCGGGGCCTACAATGAGCAGTTCTTC
few	TRBV2	TRBD2	TRBJ2-7	CASSESTSGKGEQYF	TGTGCCAGCAGTGAAAGTACTAGCGGGAAGGGCGAGCAGTACTTC
.	TRBV5-1	TRBD2	TRBJ2-5	CASTLAGGSQETQYF	TGCGCCAGTACCCTAGCGGGAGGCAGCCAAGAGACCCAGTACTTC
few	TRBV5-1	.	TRBJ2-1	CASSLRPRDEQFF	TGCGCCAGCAGCTTGAGGCCGAGGGATGAGCAGTTCTTC
.	TRBV6-1	.	TRBJ1-1	CASIDGGRGGGSYTEAFF	TGTGCCAGCATTGACGGGGGCAGGGGAGGGGGTTCGTACACTGAAGCTTTCTTT
once	TRBV29-1	.	TRBJ2-5	CSVAGDRTQYF	TGCAGCGTTGCGGGGGATCGGACCCAGTACTTC
.	TRBV6-5	.	TRBJ1-1	CASSYGQGTEAFF	TGTGCCAGCAGTTACGGGCAGGGCACTGAAGCTTTCTTT